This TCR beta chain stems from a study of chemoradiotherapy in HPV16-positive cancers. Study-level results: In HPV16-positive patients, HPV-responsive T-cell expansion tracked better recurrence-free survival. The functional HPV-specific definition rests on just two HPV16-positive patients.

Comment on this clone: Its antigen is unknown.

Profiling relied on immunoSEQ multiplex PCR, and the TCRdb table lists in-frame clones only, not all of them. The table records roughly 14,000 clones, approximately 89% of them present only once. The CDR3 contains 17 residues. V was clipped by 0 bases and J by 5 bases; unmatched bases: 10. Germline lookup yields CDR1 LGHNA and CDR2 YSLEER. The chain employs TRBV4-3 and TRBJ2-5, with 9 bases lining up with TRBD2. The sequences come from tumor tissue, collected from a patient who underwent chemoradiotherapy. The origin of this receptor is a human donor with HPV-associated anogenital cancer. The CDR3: CASSQDLGGGRGETQYF. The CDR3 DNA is TGCGCCAGCAGCCAAGATCTGGGAGGCGGGAGGGGCGAGACCCAGTACTTC.